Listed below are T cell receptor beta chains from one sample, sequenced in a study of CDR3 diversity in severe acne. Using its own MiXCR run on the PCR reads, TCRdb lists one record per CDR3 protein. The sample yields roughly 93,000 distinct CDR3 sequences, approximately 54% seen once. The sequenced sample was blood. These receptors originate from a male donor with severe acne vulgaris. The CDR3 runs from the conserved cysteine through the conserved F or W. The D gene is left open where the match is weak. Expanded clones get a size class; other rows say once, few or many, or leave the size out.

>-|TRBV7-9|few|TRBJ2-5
TGTGCCAGCAGCTTAGCGGCCAGCCCAGAGACCCAGTACTTC
CASSLAASPETQYF
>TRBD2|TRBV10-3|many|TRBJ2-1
TGTGCCATCAGTGAGTCAGTGAGCGGGAGGGTATTCTACAATGAGCAGTTCTTC
CAISESVSGRVFYNEQFF
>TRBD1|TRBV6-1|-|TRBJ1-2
TGTGCCAGCAGTACAGGGGGCCGTAACTATGGCTACACCTTC
CASSTGGRNYGYTF
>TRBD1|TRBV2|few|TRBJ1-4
TGTGCCAGCAGTGAAGCAGGAGGGGGCCTTGAAAAACTGTTTTTT
CASSEAGGGLEKLFF
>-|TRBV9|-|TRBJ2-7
TGTGCCAGCAGCGGATACGGAACCTACGAGCAGTACTTC
CASSGYGTYEQYF
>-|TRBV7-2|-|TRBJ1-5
TGTGCCAGCAGTACCGCGGGGCGAAATCAGCCCCAGCATTTT
CASSTAGRNQPQHF
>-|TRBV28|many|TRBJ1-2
TGTGCCACAACTCGGCAGGGCGAAGATGGCTACACCTTC
CATTRQGEDGYTF
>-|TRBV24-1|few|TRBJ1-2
TGTGCCACCAGTGTCGGGGGAGGGTATGGCTACACCTTC
CATSVGGGYGYTF
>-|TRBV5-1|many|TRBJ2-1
TGCGCCAGCAGCCCGACAGCCAGCTCCTACAATGAGCAGTTCTTC
CASSPTASSYNEQFF
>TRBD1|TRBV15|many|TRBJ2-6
TGTGCCACCAGCAGGGACAGGAGCTCTGGGGCCAACGTCCTGACTTTC
CATSRDRSSGANVLTF
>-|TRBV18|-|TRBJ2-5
TGTGCCAGCTCACCACGACAGGAAGAGACCCAGTACTTC
CASSPRQEETQYF
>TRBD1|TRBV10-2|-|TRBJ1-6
TGCGCCAGCAGTGCGACAGGGACGTCACCCCTCCACTTT
CASSATGTSPLHF
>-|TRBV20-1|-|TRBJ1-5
TGCAGTGCTGGGGGTTACAGGGAGATGGACGTTAATCAGCCCCAGCATTTT
CSAGGYREMDVNQPQHF
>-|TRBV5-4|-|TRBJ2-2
TGTGCCAGCAGCCCCGACAGGGAGGGCACCGGGGAGCTGTTTTTT
CASSPDREGTGELFF
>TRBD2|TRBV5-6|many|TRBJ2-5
TGTGCCAGCAGCTTGGGCGCGGGAGGAGAGACCCAGTACTTC
CASSLGAGGETQYF
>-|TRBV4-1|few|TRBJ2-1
TGCGCCAGCAGCCCCCCCGGCGAGCAGTTCTTC
CASSPPGEQFF
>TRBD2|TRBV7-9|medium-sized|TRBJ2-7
TGTGCCAGCAGCTTAGTTGAGCGGGGGTACGAGCAGTACTTC
CASSLVERGYEQYF
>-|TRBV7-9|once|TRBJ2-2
TGTGCCAGCAGCCAAATGCCAGGGGAGCTGTTTTTT
CASSQMPGELFF
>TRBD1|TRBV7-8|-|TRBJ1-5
TGTGCCAGCAGCTCCTTGGAGGGGGCAGGGCATAGCAATCAGCCCCAGCATTTT
CASSSLEGAGHSNQPQHF
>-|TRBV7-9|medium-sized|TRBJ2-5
TGTGCCAGCAGAAAGACAGGGACTTCCCAAGAGACCCAGTACTTC
CASRKTGTSQETQYF
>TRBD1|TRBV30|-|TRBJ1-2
TGTGCCTGGGGGACAGGAGGCAACTATGGCTACACCTTC
CAWGTGGNYGYTF
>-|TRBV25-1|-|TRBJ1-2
TGTGCCAGCAGTTTCTCCGGGGACAACTATGGCTACACCTTC
CASSFSGDNYGYTF
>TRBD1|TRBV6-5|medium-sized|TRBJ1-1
TGTGCCAGCAGTTACGGACAGGTGACGGTCTTT
CASSYGQVTVF
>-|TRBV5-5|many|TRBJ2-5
TGTGCCAGCAGCCTCGACGGGGCCAACCAAGAGACCCAGTACTTC
CASSLDGANQETQYF
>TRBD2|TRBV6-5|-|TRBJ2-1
TGTGCCAGCAGTAATAGCGGGAGGCAGGATGAGCAGTTCTTC
CASSNSGRQDEQFF
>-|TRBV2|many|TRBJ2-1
TGTGCCAGCAGCCAGGGGTGGACAGTGGGTGAGCAGTTCTTC
CASSQGWTVGEQFF
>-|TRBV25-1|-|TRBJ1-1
TGTGCCAGCAGCAACAAGGCGGGGGAGACAGGCGGGGAAACTGAAGCTTTCTTT
CASSNKAGETGGETEAFF